The clone carrying this T cell receptor (beta chain) came up many times. The target antigen is unknown. The sample is drawn from a study of neurological immune-mediated disorders. Overall study context: The multiple sclerosis group of 34 included around 30 relapsing-remitting and 3 secondary progressive patients.

Study-wide results and limits: Phylogenetic grouping placed 18 of 34 multiple sclerosis patients' repertoires in one related-CDR3 cluster, a possible signature.

The making of cDNA relied on 5'RACE with 10-nucleotide random UMIs. TCRdb reanalysed the 5' RACE reads using MiXCR and keeps one entry per CDR3 protein. In the table there are about 80,000 distinct CDR3 sequences, approximately 5.8% of which are singletons. Germline lookup yields CDR1 MNHNY and CDR2 SVGAGI (reference sequence). The CDR3 has 14 amino acids. The germline V and J ends were trimmed by 0 bases and 7 bases, with 12 bases remaining between them. Time point specified: longitudinal time-point 2. The unsorted libraries originated from 2 million PBMCs kept at -80 C. The genes are TRBV6-6 and TRBJ1-1, with D maybe TRBD1 (5 bases). The specimen was PBMCs. This receptor was obtained from a woman aged 60-75 years with multiple sclerosis. DNA for the CDR3: TGTGCCAGCAGTTACTCGGAGACAGTGGATGAAGCTTTCTTT. This gives the protein CASSYSETVDEAFF.